Following are 8 T cell receptor beta chains from one sample sequenced in a study of blood T cell repertoires in COVID-19. Sequencing was performed with immunoSEQ multiplex PCR; in TCRdb, only in-frame clones are kept and a portion is missing. Among more than 200,000 clones listed, under 90% were seen once. The sample consisted of peripheral blood. All receptors come from a man aged 45-65 years with acute or convalescent COVID-19.

The chain couples TRBV12-3 or TRBV12-4 to TRBJ1-1; D not resolved. The germline V and J ends were trimmed by 0 bases and 4 bases, with 6 bases remaining between them. The CDR3 contains 13 residues. CDR3 sequence: CASSLAASTEAFF. In DNA, the CDR3 is TGTGCCAGCAGTTTAGCGGCAAGCACTGAAGCTTTCTTT.

This chain uses TRBV11-2 with TRBJ2-7; the match to TRBD2 covers 12 bases. This CDR3 has 15 residues. V dropped 5 bases and J dropped 0; count of bases not matched to a gene: 2. The germline CDR1 and CDR2 sequences are SGHAT and FQNNGV. CDR3 sequence: CASSLAGGSSYEQYF. CDR3 nucleotides: TGTGCCAGCAGCCTAGCGGGGGGGAGCTCCTACGAGCAGTACTTC.

The chain joins TRBV5-1 to TRBJ1-1, with D uncertain. CDR1 and CDR2 (germline): SGHRS, YFSETQ. The CDR3 contains 14 residues. V lost 0 bases, J lost 0 bases, and 6 bases lay in between. CDR3 sequence (DNA): TGCGCCAGCAGCTTGGCCACAGTGAACACTGAAGCTTTCTTT. Translating it yields CASSLATVNTEAFF.

The rearrangement joins TRBV5-6 to TRBJ1-1; 10 positions agree with TRBD1. In germline, CDR1 is SGHDT, CDR2 YYEEEE. With 4 bases clipped from V and 1 base from J, the junction kept 4 bases outside the gene matches. This CDR3 region has 15 residues. CDR3 residues: CASSLGDRGNTEAFF. The CDR3 DNA follows: TGTGCCAGCAGCCTGGGGGACAGGGGGAACACTGAAGCTTTCTTT. Filled out from reference TRBV5-6 and TRBJ1-1, the complete variable domain reads DAGVTQSPTHLIKTRGQQVTLRCSPKSGHDTVSWYQQALGQGPQFIFQYYEEEERQRGNFPDRFSGHQFPNYSSELNVNALLLGDSALYLCASSLGDRGNTEAFFGQGTRLTVV.

The chain combines TRBV4-1 with TRBJ2-7, with 8 positions matching TRBD1. V trimming: 1 base; J trimming: 2 bases; junction bases outside the gene matches: 4. The length of the CDR3 is 15 residues. Germline V gene data show CDR1 as MGHRA and CDR2 as YSYEKL. The CDR3 DNA reads as TGCGCCAGCAGCCAAGCCCCGGGACAGGCCTACGAGCAGTACTTC. Residues: CASSQAPGQAYEQYF.

The rearrangement joins TRBV7-9 to TRBJ2-7; possible D gene TRBD1, 5 bases. There are 14 residues in the CDR3. Germline CDR1 and CDR2: SEHNR and FQNEAQ (reference sequence). Between the trimmed V and J ends, which lost 1 base and 2 bases, there was a span of 9 bases. CDR3 nucleotide sequence: TGTGCCAGCAGCTTAGAACCAGGGCCCTACGAGCAGTACTTC. Encoded protein: CASSLEPGPYEQYF. Using reference TRBV7-9 and TRBJ2-7 for the parts outside the CDR3, the full variable domain is DTGVSQNPRHKITKRGQNVTFRCDPISEHNRLYWYRQTLGQGPEFLTYFQNEAQLEKSRLLSDRFSAERPKGSFSTLEIQRTEQGDSAMYLCASSLEPGPYEQYFGPGTRLTVT.

The J gene is TRBJ1-5, the V gene TRBV7-8; D gene uncertain. The germline gives CDR1 SGHVS, CDR2 FQNEAQ. The CDR3 has 15 amino acids. V was clipped by 1 base and J by 2 bases, with 9 bases between them. The CDR3 coding sequence is TGTGCCAGCAGCTTAGTGGGCCGTGGCAATCAGCCCCAGCATTTT. It codes for CASSLVGRGNQPQHF.

The V gene is TRBV5-1, the J gene TRBJ1-1; 7 nucleotides align to TRBD1. Trimming removed 4 bases from V and 7 bases from J; junction bases left unmatched: 7. The germline V gene encodes CDR1 SGHRS and CDR2 YFSETQ. The length of the CDR3 is 13 residues. CDR3 bases: TGCGCCAGCAGCCCCGGACAGGATAATGAAGCTTTCTTT. It is translated as CASSPGQDNEAFF.